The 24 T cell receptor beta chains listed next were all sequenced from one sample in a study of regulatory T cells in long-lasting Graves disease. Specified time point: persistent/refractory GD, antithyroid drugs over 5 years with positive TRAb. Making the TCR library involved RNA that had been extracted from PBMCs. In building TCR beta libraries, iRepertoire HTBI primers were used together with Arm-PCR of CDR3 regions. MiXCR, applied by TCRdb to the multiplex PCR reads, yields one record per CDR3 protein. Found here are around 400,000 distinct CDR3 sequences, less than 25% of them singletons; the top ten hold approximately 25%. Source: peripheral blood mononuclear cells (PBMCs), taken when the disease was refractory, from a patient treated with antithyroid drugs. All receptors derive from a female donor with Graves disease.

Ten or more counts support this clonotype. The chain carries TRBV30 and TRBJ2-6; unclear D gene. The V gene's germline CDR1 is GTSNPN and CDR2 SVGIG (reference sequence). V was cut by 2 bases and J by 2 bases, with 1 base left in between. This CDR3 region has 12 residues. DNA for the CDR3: TGTGCCTGGAGTACTGGGGCCAACGTCCTGACTTTC. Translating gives CAWSTGANVLTF. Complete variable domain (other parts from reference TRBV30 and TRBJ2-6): SQTIHQWPATLVQPVGSPLSLECTVEGTSNPNLYWYRQAAGRGLQLLFYSVGIGQISSEVPQNLSASRPQDRQFILSSKKLLLSDSGFYLCAWSTGANVLTFGAGSRLTVL.

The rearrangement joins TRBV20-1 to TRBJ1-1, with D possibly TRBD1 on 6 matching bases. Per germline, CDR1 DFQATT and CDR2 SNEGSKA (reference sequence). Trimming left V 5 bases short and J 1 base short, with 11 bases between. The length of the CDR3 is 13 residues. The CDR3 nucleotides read TGCAGTGCTCTTGACAGGTCGAACACTGAAGCTTTCTTT. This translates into CSALDRSNTEAFF.

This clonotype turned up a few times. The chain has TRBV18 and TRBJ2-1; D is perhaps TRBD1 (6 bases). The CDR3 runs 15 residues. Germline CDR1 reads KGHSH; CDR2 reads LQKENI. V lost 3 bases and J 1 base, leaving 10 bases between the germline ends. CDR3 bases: TGTGCCAGCTCACCGGAACAGGGTTCCTACAATGAGCAGTTCTTC. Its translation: CASSPEQGSYNEQFF.

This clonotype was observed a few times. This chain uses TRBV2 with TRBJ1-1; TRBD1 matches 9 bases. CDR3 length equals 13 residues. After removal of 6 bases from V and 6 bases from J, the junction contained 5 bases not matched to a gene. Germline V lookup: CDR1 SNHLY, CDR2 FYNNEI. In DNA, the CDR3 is TGTGCCAGCAGGGGACAGGGCCCCCCTGAAGCTTTCTTT. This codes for CASRGQGPPEAFF.

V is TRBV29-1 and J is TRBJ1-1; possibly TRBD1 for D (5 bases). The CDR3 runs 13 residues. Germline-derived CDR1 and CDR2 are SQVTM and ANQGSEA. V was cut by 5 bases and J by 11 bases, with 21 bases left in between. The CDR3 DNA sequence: TGCAGCGTTATTTTCGAGGGAACAAGGGGCGCTTTCTTT. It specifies CSVIFEGTRGAFF.

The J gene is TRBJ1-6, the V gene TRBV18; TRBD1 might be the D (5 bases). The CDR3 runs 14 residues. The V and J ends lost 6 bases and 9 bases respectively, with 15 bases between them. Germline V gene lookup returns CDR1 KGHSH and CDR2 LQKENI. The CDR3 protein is CASSQGRFVSPLHF. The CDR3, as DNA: TGTGCCAGCTCTCAGGGCAGGTTCGTTTCACCCCTCCACTTT.

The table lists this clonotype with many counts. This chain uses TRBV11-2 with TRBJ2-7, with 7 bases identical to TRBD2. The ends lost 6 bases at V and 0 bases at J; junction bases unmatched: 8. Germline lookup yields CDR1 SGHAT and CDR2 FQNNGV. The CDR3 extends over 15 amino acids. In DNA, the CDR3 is TGTGCCAGCAGACAAAGCGGGAAAGCCTCCTACGAGCAGTACTTC. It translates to CASRQSGKASYEQYF. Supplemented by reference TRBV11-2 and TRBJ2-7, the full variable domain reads EAGVAQSPRYKIIEKRQSVAFWCNPISGHATLYWYQQILGQGPKLLIQFQNNGVVDDSQLPKDRFSAERLKGVDSTLKIQPAKLEDSAVYLCASRQSGKASYEQYFGPGTRLTVT.

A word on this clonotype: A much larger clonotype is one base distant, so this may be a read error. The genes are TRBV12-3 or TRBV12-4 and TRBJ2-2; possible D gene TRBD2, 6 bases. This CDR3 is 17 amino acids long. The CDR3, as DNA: TGTGCCAGCAGTTTAGGGGCGGGCGCCGCGAACACCGGGGGGCTGTTTTTT. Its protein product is CASSLGAGAANTGGLFF.

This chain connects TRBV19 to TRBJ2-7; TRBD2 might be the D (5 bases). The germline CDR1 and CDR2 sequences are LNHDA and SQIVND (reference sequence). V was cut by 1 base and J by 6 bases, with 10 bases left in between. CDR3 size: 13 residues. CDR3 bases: TGTGCCAGTAGTATAGTCGACCGGGGCGAGCAGTACTTC. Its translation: CASSIVDRGEQYF.

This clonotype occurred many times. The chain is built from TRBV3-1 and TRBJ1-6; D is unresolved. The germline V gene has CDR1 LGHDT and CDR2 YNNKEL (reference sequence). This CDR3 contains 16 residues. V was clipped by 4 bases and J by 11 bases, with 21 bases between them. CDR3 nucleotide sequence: TGTGCCAGCAGCCTCACACCCGGGCCGCCGAGGACACCCCTCCACTTT. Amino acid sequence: CASSLTPGPPRTPLHF.

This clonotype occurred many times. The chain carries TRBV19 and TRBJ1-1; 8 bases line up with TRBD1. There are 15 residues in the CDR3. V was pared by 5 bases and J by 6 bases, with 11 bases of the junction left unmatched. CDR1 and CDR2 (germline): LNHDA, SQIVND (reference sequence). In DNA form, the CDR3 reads TGTGCCAGTAGTCCCCCGGACAGGGAGGTCTCTGAAGCTTTCTTT. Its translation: CASSPPDREVSEAFF.

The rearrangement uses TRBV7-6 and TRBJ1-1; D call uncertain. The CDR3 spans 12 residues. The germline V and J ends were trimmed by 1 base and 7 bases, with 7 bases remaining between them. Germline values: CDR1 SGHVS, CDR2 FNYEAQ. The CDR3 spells CASSLVGGEAFF. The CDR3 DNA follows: TGTGCCAGCAGCTTAGTAGGCGGTGAAGCTTTCTTT.

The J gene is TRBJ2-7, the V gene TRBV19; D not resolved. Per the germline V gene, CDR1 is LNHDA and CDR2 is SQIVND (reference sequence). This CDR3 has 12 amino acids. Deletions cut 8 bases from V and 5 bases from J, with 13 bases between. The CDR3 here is CASSGNLDEQYF. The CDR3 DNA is TGTGCCAGTTCGGGCAATCTTGACGAGCAGTACTTC.

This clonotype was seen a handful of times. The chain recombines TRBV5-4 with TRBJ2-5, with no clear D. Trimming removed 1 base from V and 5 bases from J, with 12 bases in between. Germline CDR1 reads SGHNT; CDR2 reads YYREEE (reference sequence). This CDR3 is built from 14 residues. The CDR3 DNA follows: TGTGCCAGCAGCTTGATATCCTTACGGGAGACCCAGTACTTC. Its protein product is CASSLISLRETQYF. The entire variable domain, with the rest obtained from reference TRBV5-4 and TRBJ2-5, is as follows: ETGVTQSPTHLIKTRGQQVTLRCSSQSGHNTVSWYQQALGQGPQFIFQYYREEENGRGNFPPRFSGLQFPNYSSELNVNALELDDSALYLCASSLISLRETQYFGPGTRLLVL.

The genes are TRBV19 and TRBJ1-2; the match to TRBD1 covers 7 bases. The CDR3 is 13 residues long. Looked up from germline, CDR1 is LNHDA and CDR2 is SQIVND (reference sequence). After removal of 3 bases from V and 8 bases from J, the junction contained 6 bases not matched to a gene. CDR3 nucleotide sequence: TGTGCCAGTAGTATTGGGACAGCTACCGGCTACACCTTC. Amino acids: CASSIGTATGYTF.

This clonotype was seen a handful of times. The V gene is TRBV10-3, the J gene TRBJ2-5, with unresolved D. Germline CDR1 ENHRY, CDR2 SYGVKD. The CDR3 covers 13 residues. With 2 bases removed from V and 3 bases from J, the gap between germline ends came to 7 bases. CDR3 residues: CAISEETEETQYF. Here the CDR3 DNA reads TGTGCCATCAGTGAGGAAACAGAAGAGACCCAGTACTTC.

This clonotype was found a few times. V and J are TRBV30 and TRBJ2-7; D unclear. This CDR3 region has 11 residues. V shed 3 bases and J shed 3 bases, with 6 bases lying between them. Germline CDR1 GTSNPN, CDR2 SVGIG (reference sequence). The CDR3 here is CAWRDGYEQYF. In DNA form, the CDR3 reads TGTGCCTGGAGGGACGGCTACGAGCAGTACTTC.

The CDR3 DNA follows: TGCAGCTCTTACTGGGGGGACGCCGAGCAGTACTTC. This sequence encodes CSSYWGDAEQYF. The genes are TRBV20-1 and TRBJ2-7, with D perhaps matching TRBD2 (6 bases). Germline CDR1 reads DFQATT; CDR2 reads SNEGSKA (reference sequence). The CDR3 is 12 residues long.

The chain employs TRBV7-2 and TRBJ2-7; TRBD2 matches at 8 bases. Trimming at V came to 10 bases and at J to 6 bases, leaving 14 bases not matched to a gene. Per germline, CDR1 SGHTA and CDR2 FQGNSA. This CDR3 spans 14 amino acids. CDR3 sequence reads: CANRDSGTSSEQYF. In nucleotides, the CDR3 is TGTGCCAACAGGGATAGCGGGACATCAAGCGAGCAGTACTTC.

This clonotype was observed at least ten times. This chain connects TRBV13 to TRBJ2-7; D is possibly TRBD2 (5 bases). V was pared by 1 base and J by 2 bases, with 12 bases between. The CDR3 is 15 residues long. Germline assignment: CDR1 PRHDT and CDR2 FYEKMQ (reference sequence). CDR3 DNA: TGTGCCAGCAGCTTAGCGGCTAGCAGTGCCTACGAGCAGTACTTC. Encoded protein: CASSLAASSAYEQYF.

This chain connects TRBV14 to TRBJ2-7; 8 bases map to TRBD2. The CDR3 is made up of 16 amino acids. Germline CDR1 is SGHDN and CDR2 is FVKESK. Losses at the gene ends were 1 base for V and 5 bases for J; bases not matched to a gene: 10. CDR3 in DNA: TGTGCCAGCAGCCAAGTTGTTGTAGCGGGGATCCACGAGCAGTACTTC. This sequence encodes CASSQVVVAGIHEQYF.

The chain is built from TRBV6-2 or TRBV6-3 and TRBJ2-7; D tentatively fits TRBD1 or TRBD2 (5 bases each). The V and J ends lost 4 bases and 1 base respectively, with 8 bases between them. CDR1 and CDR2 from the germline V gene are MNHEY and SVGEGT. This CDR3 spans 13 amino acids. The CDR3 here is CASSSEGSYEQYF. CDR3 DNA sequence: TGTGCCAGCAGTTCAGAGGGGTCCTACGAGCAGTACTTC.

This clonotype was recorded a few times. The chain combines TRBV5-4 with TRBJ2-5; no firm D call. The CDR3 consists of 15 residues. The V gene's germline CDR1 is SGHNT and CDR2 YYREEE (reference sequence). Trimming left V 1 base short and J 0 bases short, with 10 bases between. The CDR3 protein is CASSLKTEYQETQYF. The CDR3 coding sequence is TGTGCCAGCAGCTTGAAGACCGAATACCAAGAGACCCAGTACTTC.

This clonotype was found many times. CDR3 sequence: CASSLRGDRPYEQYF. In nucleotides, the CDR3 is TGTGCCAGCAGTCTTAGGGGGGACAGGCCCTACGAGCAGTACTTC. The chain recombines TRBV12-3 or TRBV12-4 with TRBJ2-7, with 8 bases fitting TRBD1. Trimming at V came to 5 bases and at J to 2 bases, leaving 8 bases not matched to a gene. This CDR3 contains 15 residues.